This T cell receptor (beta chain) is from a study of cytomegalovirus exposure and HLA in healthy donors. General study findings and limits: Data from an earlier analysis indicated that most TCR beta V segments were productive either about 87% or about 30% of the time. It was reported in a later analysis that an Asian-associated ancestry cluster showed fewer N-insertions than the roughly 660-donor mean.

As to this clone: What it recognizes is unknown.

With 60 Vbeta and 13 Jbeta primers, the PCR was carried out. Only in-frame clones appear in the TCRdb table, and some are missing; sequencing was by immunoSEQ multiplex PCR. The profile shows 150,000 to 200,000 clones, more than 70% of them singletons. V shed 2 bases and J 5 bases; nucleotides not matched to a gene: 7. The germline V gene has CDR1 SGDLS and CDR2 YYNGEE. This CDR3 has 15 amino acids. This receptor was obtained from a woman aged 50 to 60 in good health and CMV-seropositive. The chain is built from TRBV9 and TRBJ2-5, with 9 bases matching TRBD1. The source material was PBMCs. In DNA form, the CDR3 reads TGTGCCAGCAGCGTGGGACAGGGAGGGAAGGAGACCCAGTACTTC. Protein sequence: CASSVGQGGKETQYF.